A few counts support the clone carrying this T cell receptor beta chain. The sample holds other DNA sequences that translate to the same CDR3. Libraries were prepared by immunoSEQ multiplex PCR; TCRdb keeps only in-frame clonotypes and omits some of them. The sample has hundreds of thousands of clones; about 90% are singletons. The source of the sample is a study of blood T cell repertoires in COVID-19. For the study at large: Samples taken during acute and convalescent COVID-19 were collected in the United States, Italy and Spain. PBMCs, B-cell-depleted T cells, or T cells were the source of the cDNA or gDNA that made up the material.

In assigning cohorts, the study relied on participant-reported clinical history. Germline values: CDR1 SGHDT, CDR2 YYEEEE. V shed 3 bases and J 6 bases; nucleotides not matched to a gene: 9. The CDR3 sequence is 16 residues long. The sample comprised PBMCs or T cells enriched from blood (not recorded which). The TCR sequence derives from a woman in her twenties or thirties who had recovered from COVID-19. The chain uses TRBV5-6 and TRBJ2-1; TRBD2 aligns across 10 bases. In nucleotides, the CDR3 is TGTGCCAGCAGCTGGGGGCTAGCGGGAGTGGGCAATGAGCAGTTCTTC. Its protein product is CASSWGLAGVGNEQFF.